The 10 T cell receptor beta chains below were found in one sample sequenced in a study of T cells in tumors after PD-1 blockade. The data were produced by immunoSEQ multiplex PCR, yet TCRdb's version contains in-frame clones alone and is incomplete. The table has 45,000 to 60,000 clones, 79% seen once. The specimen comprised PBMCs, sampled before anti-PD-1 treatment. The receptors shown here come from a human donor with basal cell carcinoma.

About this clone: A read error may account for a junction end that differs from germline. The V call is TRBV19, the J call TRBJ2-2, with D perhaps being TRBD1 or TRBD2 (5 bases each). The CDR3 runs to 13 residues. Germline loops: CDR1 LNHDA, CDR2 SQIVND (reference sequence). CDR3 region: CASSILDTGEPFF. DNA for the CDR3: TGTGCCAGTAGTATCTTGGACACCGGGGAGCCGTTTTTT.

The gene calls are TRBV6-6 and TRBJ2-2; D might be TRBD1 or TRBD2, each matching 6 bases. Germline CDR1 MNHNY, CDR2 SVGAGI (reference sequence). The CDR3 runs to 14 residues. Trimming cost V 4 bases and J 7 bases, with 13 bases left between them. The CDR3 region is CASSFGGPGGELFF. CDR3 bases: TGTGCCAGCAGTTTCGGGGGCCCTGGCGGGGAGCTGTTTTTT.

The CDR3 is CASSLGTVQYYNEQFF. The CDR3, as DNA: TGTGCCAGCAGTTTAGGGACAGTTCAATACTACAATGAGCAGTTCTTC. The chain recombines TRBV28 with TRBJ2-1; 7 bases align to TRBD1. The V gene end was trimmed by 2 bases and the J gene end by 3 bases; junction bases not matched to a gene: 7. This CDR3 spans 16 amino acids. Germline CDR1 MDHEN, CDR2 SYDVKM.

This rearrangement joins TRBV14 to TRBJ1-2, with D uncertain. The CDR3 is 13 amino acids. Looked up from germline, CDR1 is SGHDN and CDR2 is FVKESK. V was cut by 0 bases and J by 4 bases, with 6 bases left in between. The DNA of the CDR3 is TGTGCCAGCAGCCAAGAATGGACCTATGGCTACACCTTC. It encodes CASSQEWTYGYTF.

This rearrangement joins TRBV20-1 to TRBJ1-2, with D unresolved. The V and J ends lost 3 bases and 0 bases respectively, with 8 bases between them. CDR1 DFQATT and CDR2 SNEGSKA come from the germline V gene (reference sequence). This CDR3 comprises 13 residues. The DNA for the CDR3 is TGCAGTGCTAGTCCCGGGGCTAACTATGGCTACACCTTC. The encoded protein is CSASPGANYGYTF.

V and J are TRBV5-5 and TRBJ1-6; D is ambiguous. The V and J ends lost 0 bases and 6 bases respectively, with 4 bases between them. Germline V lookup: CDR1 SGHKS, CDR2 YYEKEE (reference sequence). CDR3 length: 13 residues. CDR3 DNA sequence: TGTGCCAGCAGCTTGGTGGTTAATTCACCCCTCCACTTT. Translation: CASSLVVNSPLHF. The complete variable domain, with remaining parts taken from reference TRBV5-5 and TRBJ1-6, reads DAGVTQSPTHLIKTRGQQVTLRCSPISGHKSVSWYQQVLGQGPQFIFQYYEKEERGRGNFPDRFSARQFPNYSSELNVNALLLGDSALYLCASSLVVNSPLHFGNGTRLTVT.

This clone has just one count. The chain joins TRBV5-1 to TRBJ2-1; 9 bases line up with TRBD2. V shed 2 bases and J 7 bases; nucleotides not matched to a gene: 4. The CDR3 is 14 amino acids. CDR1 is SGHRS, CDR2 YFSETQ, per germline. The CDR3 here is CASSLSGGWNEQFF. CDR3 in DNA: TGCGCCAGCAGCTTAAGCGGGGGGTGGAATGAGCAGTTCTTC.

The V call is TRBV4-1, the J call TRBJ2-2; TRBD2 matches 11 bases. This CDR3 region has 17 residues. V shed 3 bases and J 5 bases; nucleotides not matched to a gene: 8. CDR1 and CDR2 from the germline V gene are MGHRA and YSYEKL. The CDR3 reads CASSHGTSGSWTGELFF. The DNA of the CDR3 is TGCGCCAGCAGCCACGGGACTAGCGGAAGTTGGACCGGGGAGCTGTTTTTT.

CDR3 loop: CASSFTGTQPQHF. CDR3 sequence (DNA): TGTGCCAGCAGCTTTACGGGGACTCAGCCCCAGCATTTT. This chain connects TRBV7-8 to TRBJ1-5; tentative D call: TRBD1 (5 bases). The CDR3 consists of 13 residues. The germline V gene has CDR1 SGHVS and CDR2 FQNEAQ. V shed 3 bases and J shed 6 bases, with 9 bases lying between them.

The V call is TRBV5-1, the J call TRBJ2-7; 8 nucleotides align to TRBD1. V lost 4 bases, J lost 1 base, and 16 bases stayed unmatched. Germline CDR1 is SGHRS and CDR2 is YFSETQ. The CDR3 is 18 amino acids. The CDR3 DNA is TGCGCCAGCAGCATTAAGGACAGGGTTTTTGAAGCTTCCTACGAGCAGTACTTC. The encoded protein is CASSIKDRVFEASYEQYF. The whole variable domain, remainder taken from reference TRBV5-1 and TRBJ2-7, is KAGVTQTPRYLIKTRGQQVTLSCSPISGHRSVSWYQQTPGQGLQFLFEYFSETQRNKGNFPGRFSGRQFSNSRSEMNVSTLELGDSALYLCASSIKDRVFEASYEQYFGPGTRLTVT.